Each of the 30 T cell receptor beta chains below was sequenced from the same sample in a study of blood T cell repertoires in COVID-19. Here immunoSEQ multiplex PCR was the method, and the copy in TCRdb shows in-frame clones only, minus some. The top ten hold approximately 4% of the sample, which has about 250,000 clones, more than 60% seen once. Sequenced: peripheral blood. The source is a woman between 35 and 50 years old with active or convalescent COVID-19.

The DNA for the CDR3 is TGTGCCTGGAGTGTATTTACGGGTGAGCAGTTCTTC. It codes for CAWSVFTGEQFF. The chain links TRBV30 to TRBJ2-1; D is undetermined. Germline values: CDR1 GTSNPN, CDR2 SVGIG (reference sequence). V lost 0 bases to trimming and J lost 9 bases, with 9 bases between them. The CDR3 is 12 amino acids.

V usage is TRBV5-1 and J usage is TRBJ2-5; 7 bases agree with TRBD2. This CDR3 comprises 14 residues. The V and J ends lost 4 bases and 1 base, in that order; junction bases with no gene match: 4. CDR1 and CDR2 from the germline V gene are SGHRS and YFSETQ. CDR3 bases: TGCGCCAGCAGCCCTAGCGGACCCCAAGAGACCCAGTACTTC. Its translation is CASSPSGPQETQYF.

The rearrangement links TRBV11-3 to TRBJ2-1, with 10 bases fitting TRBD1. Germline V gene lookup returns CDR1 SGHNT and CDR2 YENEEA. V trimming: 2 bases; J trimming: 12 bases; junction bases outside the gene matches: 4. CDR3 length equals 13 residues. CDR3 DNA: TGTGCCAGCAGCTTATCTCGGGACAGGGGGCAGTTCTTC. Encoded protein: CASSLSRDRGQFF.

In the case of this clone: The same CDR3 can be traced to other DNA sequences in this sample. The chain carries TRBV18 and TRBJ1-2, with D unclear. V dropped 2 bases and J dropped 1 base, with 5 bases sitting between them. This CDR3 has 13 residues. Germline V CDR1 and CDR2: KGHSH, LQKENI. CDR3 amino acids: CASSPDFNYGYTF. The CDR3 DNA reads as TGTGCCAGCTCACCAGACTTTAACTATGGCTACACCTTC.

The chain combines TRBV11-2 with TRBJ2-2; 7 bases agree with TRBD1. This CDR3 has 13 residues. The germline V gene has CDR1 SGHAT and CDR2 FQNNGV. J gave up 5 bases and V 6 bases, and 3 bases lay outside the gene matches. CDR3: CASRVRGTGELFF. The CDR3 region has the DNA TGTGCCAGCAGAGTCAGGGGGACCGGGGAGCTGTTTTTT.

Many counts were recorded for this clone. The chain has TRBV5-1 and TRBJ2-2; maybe TRBD2 (5 bases). The CDR3 is 15 amino acids. Looked up from germline, CDR1 is SGHRS and CDR2 is YFSETQ. The ends were cut back, 8 bases at V and 4 bases at J, with 18 bases in the middle. The CDR3 DNA sequence: TGCGCCAGTTATACCGGGATCTACAGCACCGGGGAGCTGTTTTTT. It codes for CASYTGIYSTGELFF.

This clone was seen a handful of times. The rearrangement joins TRBV27 to TRBJ2-3; 12 bases agree with TRBD2. The length of the CDR3 is 16 residues. V was clipped by 7 bases and J by 2 bases; unmatched bases: 7. Germline-derived CDR1 and CDR2 are MNHEY and SMNVEV (reference sequence). CDR3: CASMNLAGGFTDTQYF. Here the CDR3 DNA reads TGTGCCAGCATGAATCTAGCGGGGGGGTTCACAGATACGCAGTATTTT.

This chain joins TRBV5-1 and TRBJ1-1; TRBD1 matches at 10 bases. Germline-derived CDR1 and CDR2 are SGHRS and YFSETQ. J lost 5 bases, V lost 0 bases, and 7 bases had no gene match. CDR3 length: 16 amino acids. CDR3 residues: CASSLGMGQGTTEAFF. As DNA, the CDR3 is TGCGCCAGCAGCTTGGGGATGGGACAGGGGACGACTGAAGCTTTCTTT.

The rearrangement joins TRBV28 to TRBJ2-2, with 13 bases matching TRBD2. V shed 7 bases, J shed 1 base, and the junction held 12 bases outside the gene matches. Per the germline V gene, CDR1 is MDHEN and CDR2 is SYDVKM. The CDR3 is 19 residues long. CDR3 residues: CASISAGLAGVLNTGELFF. Written as DNA, the CDR3 is TGTGCCAGCATTTCGGCAGGACTAGCGGGGGTCTTGAACACCGGGGAGCTGTTTTTT.

Turning to this clone: The sample holds other DNA sequences that translate to the same CDR3. V is TRBV11-2 and J is TRBJ1-1; D is uncertain. From germline, CDR1 is SGHAT and CDR2 FQNNGV. The CDR3 runs to 13 residues. Trimming pared 0 bases from V and 1 base from J, leaving 3 bases between. CDR3 nucleotide sequence: TGTGCCAGCAGCTTAGAGCGGAACACTGAAGCTTTCTTT. As protein: CASSLERNTEAFF.

Only a few counts were recorded for this clone. The chain links TRBV7-2 to TRBJ2-5; TRBD1 aligns across 7 bases. The CDR3 is 15 amino acids. The germline V gene has CDR1 SGHTA and CDR2 FQGNSA. With V trimmed by 1 base and J by 2 bases, 4 bases remained unmatched. The CDR3 sequence is CASSLGGQRQETQYF. The CDR3 nucleotides read TGTGCCAGCAGCTTAGGGGGACAGCGACAAGAGACCCAGTACTTC.

The V gene is TRBV29-1, the J gene TRBJ1-5; possibly TRBD1 for D (6 bases). This CDR3 is 13 amino acids long. The germline gives CDR1 SQVTM, CDR2 ANQGSEA. V lost 7 bases and J lost 3, with 13 bases in between. CDR3 coding DNA: TGCAGCGCCCGACAGGACCTCAATCAGCCCCAGCATTTT. Its protein product is CSARQDLNQPQHF.

CDR3 bases: TGTGCCAGCAGCCAGGAACTGGGTGGCGGAGAAAAACTGTTTTTT. Translation: CASSQELGGGEKLFF. This chain links TRBV3-1 (or the pseudogene TRBV3-2) with TRBJ1-4; D is ambiguous. CDR1 is LGHDT, CDR2 YNNKEL, per germline (reference sequence). With 3 bases removed from V and 8 bases from J, the gap between germline ends came to 16 bases. The length of the CDR3 is 15 residues.

The gene calls are TRBV19 and TRBJ2-2, with D hard to call. V shed 8 bases and J shed 0 bases, with 10 bases lying between them. Looked up from germline, CDR1 is LNHDA and CDR2 is SQIVND (reference sequence). The CDR3 is made up of 14 amino acids. The CDR3 here is CASEVNSNTGELFF. The CDR3 coding sequence is TGTGCCAGTGAGGTGAATTCGAACACCGGGGAGCTGTTTTTT.

The J gene is TRBJ2-3, the V gene TRBV19, with TRBD1 matching over 7 bases. There are 15 residues in the CDR3. Per the germline V gene, CDR1 is LNHDA and CDR2 is SQIVND (reference sequence). The junction had 9 bases not matched to a gene; V was cut back by 6 bases and J by 3 bases. The CDR3 reads CASRATGASTDTQYF. The CDR3, as DNA: TGTGCCAGTAGGGCAACAGGGGCCTCAACAGATACGCAGTATTTT.

The genes are TRBV7-9 and TRBJ1-1, with D possibly TRBD1 on 5 matching bases. This CDR3 has 12 amino acids. The ends were cut back, 5 bases at V and 6 bases at J, with 10 bases in the middle. Germline lookup yields CDR1 SEHNR and CDR2 FQNEAQ (reference sequence). The CDR3 sequence: CASSPRGAEAFF. The DNA for the CDR3 is TGTGCCAGCAGCCCTCGGGGGGCTGAAGCTTTCTTT.

The chain is built from TRBV3-1 (or the pseudogene TRBV3-2) and TRBJ2-7, with D maybe TRBD2 (7 bases). Trimming shortened V by 0 bases and J by 12 bases, and 15 bases separated the two germline ends. CDR1 is LGHDT, CDR2 YNNKEL, per germline (reference sequence). This CDR3 region has 13 residues. The CDR3 loop reads CASSQDRGASRYF. CDR3 DNA sequence: TGTGCCAGCAGCCAAGATCGGGGGGCCTCGCGGTACTTC.

J is TRBJ1-3 and V is TRBV5-1; D unresolved. This CDR3 comprises 13 residues. Germline loops: CDR1 SGHRS, CDR2 YFSETQ. V was clipped by 2 bases and J by 0 bases, with 3 bases between them. The CDR3 DNA is TGCGCCAGCAGCTTCTCCTCTGGAAACACCATATATTTT. Its protein is CASSFSSGNTIYF.

This chain uses TRBV4-1 with TRBJ1-4; D is unresolved. The CDR3 extends over 13 amino acids. Germline V gene lookup returns CDR1 MGHRA and CDR2 YSYEKL. Trimming shortened V by 0 bases and J by 7 bases, and 6 bases separated the two germline ends. The CDR3 loop is CASSQEFSEKLFF. The CDR3 nucleotides are TGCGCCAGCAGCCAAGAATTCAGTGAAAAACTGTTTTTT.

The chain joins TRBV28 to TRBJ1-2; D gene ambiguous. Between the trimmed V and J ends, which lost 6 bases and 8 bases, there was a span of 19 bases. The CDR3 runs 14 residues. Germline-derived CDR1 and CDR2 are MDHEN and SYDVKM. DNA of the CDR3: TGTGCCAGCAGACCGACCAAACGGGATATCGGCTACACCTTC. Translating it yields CASRPTKRDIGYTF.

This clone was picked up a small number of times. J is TRBJ1-2 and V is TRBV19; TRBD1 matches at 10 bases. The CDR3 runs 14 residues. Germline CDR1 and CDR2: LNHDA and SQIVND (reference sequence). J lost 7 bases, V lost 6 bases, and 8 bases had no gene match. CDR3 residues: CASSKMDRGTGYTF. The CDR3 DNA is TGTGCCAGTAGCAAGATGGACAGGGGGACTGGCTACACCTTC.

This clone came up a few times. This rearrangement joins TRBV7-9 to TRBJ2-3, with TRBD2 matching 13 bases. After removal of 4 bases from V and 5 bases from J, the junction contained 9 bases not matched to a gene. Germline V lookup: CDR1 SEHNR, CDR2 FQNEAQ (reference sequence). The CDR3 spans 17 residues. As DNA, the CDR3 is TGTGCCAGCAGCTGGACTAGCGGGGGAGCCACACGAGATACGCAGTATTTT. Protein product: CASSWTSGGATRDTQYF.

This clone was observed a single time. The chain recombines TRBV7-2 with TRBJ2-7; D perhaps matches TRBD1 (5 bases). The CDR3 extends over 13 amino acids. The V gene lost 5 bases and the J gene lost 2 bases, with 10 bases spanning the gap. Per germline, CDR1 SGHTA and CDR2 FQGNSA. The DNA of the CDR3 is TGTGCCAGCAGCCGGACACCCGCCTACGAGCAGTACTTC. Translated: CASSRTPAYEQYF.

J is TRBJ1-2 and V is TRBV7-3; 7 nucleotides match TRBD1. Germline values: CDR1 SGHTA, CDR2 FQGTGA. Trimming took 5 bases from V and 7 from J; bases not matched to a gene: 16. There are 16 residues in the CDR3. CDR3 in amino acids: CASSPRGPGGLGGYTF. The CDR3 region has the DNA TGTGCCAGCAGCCCCCGGGGTCCAGGGGGTTTAGGTGGCTACACCTTC.

The chain uses TRBV15 and TRBJ2-7, with D perhaps matching TRBD2 (5 bases). Trimming took off 3 bases at V and 5 bases at J, with 14 bases between the two ends. CDR1 is LNHNV and CDR2 is YYDKDF in the germline V gene (reference sequence). There are 14 residues in the CDR3. The CDR3: CATSSGNENDEQYF. CDR3 nucleotides: TGTGCCACCAGCAGCGGGAACGAGAACGACGAGCAGTACTTC.

This clone was detected a few times. The chain employs TRBV5-1 and TRBJ1-2; TRBD1 matches 7 bases. The V and J ends lost 5 bases and 2 bases, in that order; junction bases with no gene match: 6. The V gene's germline CDR1 is SGHRS and CDR2 YFSETQ. This CDR3 contains 14 residues. CDR3 nucleotides: TGCGCCAGCAGTTGGGACAGCGCAAACTATGGCTACACCTTC. This encodes CASSWDSANYGYTF.

V is TRBV21-1 and J is TRBJ1-2. TRBV21-1 is a recognized pseudogene. This CDR3 has 17 amino acids. The chain's CDR3 is CASSKEEGRPQNYGYTF. The CDR3 DNA reads TGTGCCAGCAGCAAAGAGGAGGGGCGACCACAGAACTATGGCTACACCTTC.

This clone has only one observation. The V call is TRBV27, the J call TRBJ1-2, with a weak D call TRBD1 (6 bases). Germline V gene lookup returns CDR1 MNHEY and CDR2 SMNVEV (reference sequence). Trimming shortened V by 10 bases and J by 2 bases, and 14 bases separated the two germline ends. The CDR3 is 13 residues long. The CDR3 loop reads CATQGSLNYGYTF. CDR3 sequence (DNA): TGTGCCACCCAGGGGAGTCTCAACTATGGCTACACCTTC.

The count of this clone is one. V gene TRBV20-1 combines with J gene TRBJ2-1; 9 positions agree with TRBD1. With 3 bases clipped from V and 5 bases from J, the junction kept 5 bases outside the gene matches. Germline V lookup: CDR1 DFQATT, CDR2 SNEGSKA (reference sequence). The CDR3 has 14 residues. The CDR3 reads CSASSTGGHNEQFF. DNA of the CDR3: TGCAGTGCTAGTAGTACAGGGGGCCACAATGAGCAGTTCTTC.

The J gene is TRBJ1-2, the V gene TRBV3-1 (or the pseudogene TRBV3-2); TRBD1 agrees at 7 bases. Germline trimming cut 1 base from V and 5 bases from J; bases unmatched to any gene: 7. Per germline, CDR1 LGHDT and CDR2 YNNKEL (reference sequence). The length of the CDR3 is 15 residues. CDR3: CASSQGRGRGYGYTF. CDR3 nucleotides: TGTGCCAGCAGCCAAGGAAGGGGCAGGGGGTATGGCTACACCTTC.